This is a list of T cell receptor beta chains from one sample in a study of OX40 agonist ivuxolimab in advanced cancers. Only in-frame clones appear in the TCRdb table, and some are missing; sequencing was by immunoSEQ multiplex PCR. Of more than 55,000 clones detected, under 85% appear once; the ten largest clones hold around 5.9%. This sample comprised CD4+ or CD8+ T cells sorted from blood, obtained in a trial of the OX40 agonist ivuxolimab. Every receptor here comes from an adult with an advanced solid tumor such as melanoma, head and neck, liver or kidney cancer. CDR3s include the opening cysteine and the closing phenylalanine or tryptophan. A D gene is named only where the DNA matches it firmly. Where a row states a size, it is once, few, many or the class of an expanded clone; other rows omit it.

v_gene: TRBV6-6; abundance: once; d_gene: NA; j_gene: TRBJ1-2; CDR3nt: TGTGCCAGCAGTTACTCGGAGATATACTATGGCTACACCTTC; CDR3aa: CASSYSEIYYGYTF
v_gene: TRBV5-4; abundance: NA; d_gene: TRBD2; j_gene: TRBJ2-3; CDR3nt: TGTGCCAGCAGCTTGGGCGGGACTAGCAGCTCCACAGATACGCAGTATTTT; CDR3aa: CASSLGGTSSSTDTQYF
v_gene: TRBV5-1; abundance: NA; d_gene: NA; j_gene: TRBJ2-6; CDR3nt: TGCGCCAGCAGCTTCGACGGTGCTATGGGCTCTGGGGCCAACGTCCTGACTTTC; CDR3aa: CASSFDGAMGSGANVLTF
v_gene: TRBV4-1; abundance: few; d_gene: NA; j_gene: TRBJ1-1; CDR3nt: TGCGCCAGCAGCCAAGATCAGGGACGGACTGAAGCTTTCTTT; CDR3aa: CASSQDQGRTEAFF
v_gene: TRBV2; abundance: NA; d_gene: NA; j_gene: TRBJ1-2; CDR3nt: TGTGCCAGCAGTCAGGAGCAAGGTGGCTACACCTTC; CDR3aa: CASSQEQGGYTF
v_gene: TRBV10-3; abundance: few; d_gene: TRBD1; j_gene: TRBJ1-2; CDR3nt: TGTGCCACCCAGGGGGGGGGACATGGCTACACCTTC; CDR3aa: CATQGGGHGYTF
v_gene: TRBV5-7; abundance: NA; d_gene: TRBD2; j_gene: TRBJ2-7; CDR3nt: TGTGCCAGCAGCTTGCTATCTAGCGGGAGTCGCGAGCAGTACTTC; CDR3aa: CASSLLSSGSREQYF
v_gene: TRBV6-1; abundance: NA; d_gene: TRBD1; j_gene: TRBJ2-5; CDR3nt: TGTGCCAGCAGTGCGGGACAGGGAGGGGAGACCCAGTACTTC; CDR3aa: CASSAGQGGETQYF
v_gene: TRBV14; abundance: NA; d_gene: NA; j_gene: TRBJ1-6; CDR3nt: TGTGCCAGCAGCCAAGAGGTTTATAATTCACCCCTCCACTTT; CDR3aa: CASSQEVYNSPLHF
v_gene: TRBV7-2; abundance: few; d_gene: NA; j_gene: TRBJ1-1; CDR3nt: TGTGCCAGCAGCTTACTTGCCGGCACTGAAGCTTTCTTT; CDR3aa: CASSLLAGTEAFF
v_gene: TRBV5-1; abundance: NA; d_gene: NA; j_gene: TRBJ2-7; CDR3nt: TGCGCCAGCAGCTTGGCCTGGGAAACCAGCTACGAGCAGTACTTC; CDR3aa: CASSLAWETSYEQYF
v_gene: TRBV10-1; abundance: NA; d_gene: NA; j_gene: TRBJ2-1; CDR3nt: TGCGCCAGCAGTGAGGGCAGGGGATCCTACAATGAGCAGTTCTTC; CDR3aa: CASSEGRGSYNEQFF
v_gene: TRBV10-1; abundance: NA; d_gene: NA; j_gene: TRBJ1-5; CDR3nt: TGCGCCAGCAGTGGCGGGGCCCGAGGGAATCAGCCCCAGCATTTT; CDR3aa: CASSGGARGNQPQHF
v_gene: TRBV7-8; abundance: few; d_gene: NA; j_gene: TRBJ2-1; CDR3nt: TGTGCCAGCAGCTTAGATCGGGAGAGGGGGGTCGGTGAGCAGTTCTTC; CDR3aa: CASSLDRERGVGEQFF
v_gene: TRBV4-3; abundance: NA; d_gene: TRBD1; j_gene: TRBJ1-4; CDR3nt: TGCGCCAGCAGCCAGAGACAGGGCCTCGGGGAAAAACTGTTTTTT; CDR3aa: CASSQRQGLGEKLFF
v_gene: TRBV18; abundance: NA; d_gene: TRBD1; j_gene: TRBJ1-2; CDR3nt: TGTGCCAGCTCAACATACACACCGGGACAGGGGAGAGGTGGCTACACCTTC; CDR3aa: CASSTYTPGQGRGGYTF
v_gene: TRBV11-2; abundance: NA; d_gene: NA; j_gene: TRBJ1-1; CDR3nt: TGTGCCAGCAGTCTTACAGTACGCGAAGCTTTCTTT; CDR3aa: CASSLTVREAFF
v_gene: TRBV5-8; abundance: NA; d_gene: NA; j_gene: TRBJ1-3; CDR3nt: TGTGCCAGCAGCGACTACCGAGGAACCTCTGGAAACACCATATATTTT; CDR3aa: CASSDYRGTSGNTIYF
v_gene: TRBV10-3; abundance: many; d_gene: NA; j_gene: TRBJ2-5; CDR3nt: TGTGCCATCAGTGTGACAGTTCAAGAGACCCAGTACTTC; CDR3aa: CAISVTVQETQYF
v_gene: TRBV10-3; abundance: NA; d_gene: NA; j_gene: TRBJ2-5; CDR3nt: TGTGCCACCACGGACCGCACGGAGACCCAGTACTTC; CDR3aa: CATTDRTETQYF
v_gene: TRBV19; abundance: NA; d_gene: NA; j_gene: TRBJ1-1; CDR3nt: TGTGCCACCTCTGACACTGAAGCTTTCTTT; CDR3aa: CATSDTEAFF
v_gene: TRBV15; abundance: NA; d_gene: NA; j_gene: TRBJ1-5; CDR3nt: TGTGCCACCAGTTACTCGAGCAATCAGCCCCAGCATTTT; CDR3aa: CATSYSSNQPQHF
v_gene: TRBV18; abundance: NA; d_gene: NA; j_gene: TRBJ2-7; CDR3nt: TGTGCCAGCTCACGGAATACTCCCTCCGGGACGGGAGTTACCTACGAGCAGTACTTC; CDR3aa: CASSRNTPSGTGVTYEQYF
v_gene: TRBV7-9; abundance: NA; d_gene: TRBD2; j_gene: TRBJ2-7; CDR3nt: TGTGCCAGCAGCAAAGCAGCGGGAGATCGCTACGAGCAGTACTTC; CDR3aa: CASSKAAGDRYEQYF
v_gene: TRBV6-5; abundance: few; d_gene: NA; j_gene: TRBJ1-3; CDR3nt: TGTGCCAGCAGTTACTCCGGGACAAAAGGAAACACCATATATTTT; CDR3aa: CASSYSGTKGNTIYF
v_gene: TRBV25-1; abundance: few; d_gene: TRBD1; j_gene: TRBJ1-1; CDR3nt: TGTGCCAGCAGTGAATATGGCGCAGGGGGCGCGTGGAAAGCTTTCTTT; CDR3aa: CASSEYGAGGAWKAFF
v_gene: TRBV10-1; abundance: few; d_gene: NA; j_gene: TRBJ1-5; CDR3nt: TGCGCCAGCAGTGGTGGGATCGGTCAGCCCCAGCATTTT; CDR3aa: CASSGGIGQPQHF
v_gene: TRBV29-1; abundance: NA; d_gene: TRBD1; j_gene: TRBJ2-7; CDR3nt: TGCAGCGCAAACACCGGGACAGGGGCGTACGAGCAGTACTTC; CDR3aa: CSANTGTGAYEQYF
v_gene: TRBV7-3; abundance: NA; d_gene: NA; j_gene: TRBJ2-7; CDR3nt: TGTGCCAGCAGCTTAGTTCGTTCCTCCTACGAGCAGTACTTC; CDR3aa: CASSLVRSSYEQYF
v_gene: TRBV11-2; abundance: NA; d_gene: TRBD2; j_gene: TRBJ2-3; CDR3nt: TGTGCCAGCAGCTTAGACCGACTAGCCTCTAGACGGGTAGATACGCAGTATTTT; CDR3aa: CASSLDRLASRRVDTQYF
v_gene: TRBV6-6; abundance: few; d_gene: NA; j_gene: TRBJ1-6; CDR3nt: TGTGCCAGCAGTCGATATAATTCACCCCTCCACTTT; CDR3aa: CASSRYNSPLHF
v_gene: TRBV10-2; abundance: NA; d_gene: TRBD1; j_gene: TRBJ2-5; CDR3nt: TGCGCCAGCAGACGACAGGGGGCAGAGACCCAGTACTTC; CDR3aa: CASRRQGAETQYF
v_gene: TRBV6-5; abundance: few; d_gene: NA; j_gene: TRBJ1-1; CDR3nt: TGTGCCAGCAGCTGGATCCGGAACACTGAAGCTTTCTTT; CDR3aa: CASSWIRNTEAFF
v_gene: TRBV25-1; abundance: NA; d_gene: TRBD1; j_gene: TRBJ1-6; CDR3nt: TGTGCCAGCAGTGAGGAGACAGGGTTTTCACCCCTCCACTTT; CDR3aa: CASSEETGFSPLHF
v_gene: TRBV20-1; abundance: NA; d_gene: NA; j_gene: TRBJ2-5; CDR3nt: TGCAGTGCCCTATACCAAGAGACCCAGTACTTC; CDR3aa: CSALYQETQYF
v_gene: TRBV6-5; abundance: NA; d_gene: NA; j_gene: TRBJ2-3; CDR3nt: TGTGCCAGCAGTTACACCGCTGGGGCGCCGGCAGATACGCAGTATTTT; CDR3aa: CASSYTAGAPADTQYF
v_gene: TRBV5-1; abundance: NA; d_gene: TRBD2; j_gene: TRBJ2-5; CDR3nt: TGCGCCAGCAGCTTCCAGGGAGGGTTCGAAGAGACCCAGTACTTC; CDR3aa: CASSFQGGFEETQYF
v_gene: TRBV10-3; abundance: NA; d_gene: NA; j_gene: TRBJ1-2; CDR3nt: TGTGCCATCAGTTTTTCGGGGGATGGCTACACCTTC; CDR3aa: CAISFSGDGYTF
v_gene: TRBV18; abundance: NA; d_gene: TRBD1; j_gene: TRBJ2-7; CDR3nt: TGTGCCAGCTCACCGACGACAGGGGGACGCGAGCAGTACTTC; CDR3aa: CASSPTTGGREQYF
v_gene: TRBV20-1; abundance: once; d_gene: NA; j_gene: TRBJ2-7; CDR3nt: TGCAGTGCGACGGAATACTACGAGCAGTACTTC; CDR3aa: CSATEYYEQYF
v_gene: TRBV6-6; abundance: NA; d_gene: NA; j_gene: TRBJ1-2; CDR3nt: TGTGCCAGCAGTTACCGGATAAATGGCTACACCTTC; CDR3aa: CASSYRINGYTF
v_gene: TRBV28; abundance: NA; d_gene: NA; j_gene: TRBJ2-3; CDR3nt: TGTGCCAGCAGTTTTGACCCTCCAACTCCTTTCGTCTCGTTCACAGATACGCAGTATTTT; CDR3aa: CASSFDPPTPFVSFTDTQYF
v_gene: TRBV11-2; abundance: NA; d_gene: NA; j_gene: TRBJ2-1; CDR3nt: TGTGCCAGCAGCCCCCTTAGCTCCTACAATGAGCAGTTCTTC; CDR3aa: CASSPLSSYNEQFF
v_gene: TRBV9; abundance: few; d_gene: NA; j_gene: TRBJ2-2; CDR3nt: TGTGCCAGCAGCGTAGAAGGGCTTAACACCGGGGAGCTGTTTTTT; CDR3aa: CASSVEGLNTGELFF
v_gene: TRBV18; abundance: NA; d_gene: TRBD2; j_gene: TRBJ2-7; CDR3nt: TGTGCCAGCTCACCAATTAGTCTAGCGGGAGGTTCGACCTACGAGCAGTACTTC; CDR3aa: CASSPISLAGGSTYEQYF
v_gene: TRBV29-1; abundance: few; d_gene: NA; j_gene: TRBJ2-2; CDR3nt: TGCAGCGTTGATAGGGGGAACACCGGGGAGCTGTTTTTT; CDR3aa: CSVDRGNTGELFF
v_gene: TRBV14; abundance: NA; d_gene: NA; j_gene: TRBJ2-5; CDR3nt: TGTGCCAGCAGCCCCCAGGGAAGGGGTTGGGAGACCCAGTACTTC; CDR3aa: CASSPQGRGWETQYF
v_gene: TRBV4-3; abundance: NA; d_gene: NA; j_gene: TRBJ1-4; CDR3nt: TGCGCCAGCAGCCAAGAGAGGCGGACTAATGAAAAACTGTTTTTT; CDR3aa: CASSQERRTNEKLFF
v_gene: TRBV4-3; abundance: NA; d_gene: TRBD1; j_gene: TRBJ2-7; CDR3nt: TGCGCCAGCAGCCACGATATGGGACAGGGGAACAACGAGCAGTACTTC; CDR3aa: CASSHDMGQGNNEQYF
v_gene: TRBV7-9; abundance: few; d_gene: TRBD1; j_gene: TRBJ2-4; CDR3nt: TGTGCCAGCAGCTTAGGTTTGGACAGGGGATCCAAAAACATTCAGTACTTC; CDR3aa: CASSLGLDRGSKNIQYF
v_gene: TRBV7-3; abundance: NA; d_gene: TRBD1; j_gene: TRBJ2-3; CDR3nt: TGTGCCAGCAGCTTGACAGGGGGCACAGATACGCAGTATTTT; CDR3aa: CASSLTGGTDTQYF
v_gene: TRBV2; abundance: NA; d_gene: NA; j_gene: TRBJ1-1; CDR3nt: TGTGCCAGCAGTTCTCAGGGGTGGACTGAAGCTTTCTTT; CDR3aa: CASSSQGWTEAFF
v_gene: TRBV18; abundance: NA; d_gene: TRBD1; j_gene: TRBJ1-4; CDR3nt: TGTGCCAGCTCCGCACAGGGGGCTGGGGGAAAACTGTTTTTT; CDR3aa: CASSAQGAGGKLFF